This T cell receptor (beta chain) stems from a study of blood T cells in healthy people across ages. A second roughly 6 to 12 cycle PCR used barcoded and J-beta primers. Tags on each cDNA molecule came from a template-switch adaptor with 12 random nucleotides. TCRdb re-derived calls from the 5' RACE reads in MiXCR, one entry per CDR3 protein. This sample has 540,000 or so distinct CDR3 sequences, with around 50% found just once. Roughly 10 milliliters of peripheral blood were drawn from each donor. The germline V gene encodes CDR1 SGDLS and CDR2 YYNGEE. Trimming shortened V by 4 bases and J by 5 bases, and 18 bases separated the two germline ends. The CDR3 length is 15 residues.

The clonotype comes from an elderly man in good health. The source material was blood. The V call is TRBV9, the J call TRBJ2-5, with D tentatively TRBD1 or TRBD2 (5 bases each). As DNA, the CDR3 is TGTGCCAGCAGCTTTAGGGACGGAGCCGGGGAGACCCAGTACTTC. Its protein is CASSFRDGAGETQYF.